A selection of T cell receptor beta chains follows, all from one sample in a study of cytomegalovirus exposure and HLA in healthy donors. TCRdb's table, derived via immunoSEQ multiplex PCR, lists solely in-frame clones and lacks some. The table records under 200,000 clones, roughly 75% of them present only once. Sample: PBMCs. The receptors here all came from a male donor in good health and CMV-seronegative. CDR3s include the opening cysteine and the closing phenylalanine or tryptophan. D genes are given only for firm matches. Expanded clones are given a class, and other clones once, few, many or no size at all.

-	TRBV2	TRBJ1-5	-	CASSDRAGNQPQHF	TGTGCCAGCAGTGACAGGGCAGGCAATCAGCCCCAGCATTTT
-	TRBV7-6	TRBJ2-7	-	CASSLDQGTVTYEQYF	TGTGCCAGCAGCTTAGATCAGGGAACGGTGACCTACGAGCAGTACTTC
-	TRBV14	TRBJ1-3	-	CASSQRGNSGNTIYF	TGTGCCAGCAGCCAAAGGGGGAACTCTGGAAACACCATATATTTT
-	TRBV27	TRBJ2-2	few	CASRGGGANTGELFF	TGTGCCAGCAGAGGGGGGGGCGCGAACACCGGGGAGCTGTTTTTT
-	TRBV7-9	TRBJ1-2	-	CASRLADGYTF	TGTGCCAGCAGGCTGGCTGATGGCTACACCTTC
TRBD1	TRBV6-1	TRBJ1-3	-	CASRRQGQKNTIYF	TGTGCCAGCAGAAGACAGGGGCAGAAGAACACCATATATTTT
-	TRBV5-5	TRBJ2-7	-	CASSLAGTSPYEQYF	TGTGCCAGCAGCTTGGCCGGGACTTCACCCTACGAGCAGTACTTC
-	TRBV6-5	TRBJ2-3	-	CASSSPRGTDTQYF	TGTGCCAGCAGCTCCCCACGCGGCACAGATACGCAGTATTTT
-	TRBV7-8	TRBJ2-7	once	CASSLTGTLREQYF	TGTGCCAGCAGCTTGACAGGTACCCTACGTGAGCAGTACTTC
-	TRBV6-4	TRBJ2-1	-	CASSEKSGAFNEQFF	TGTGCCAGCAGTGAAAAATCGGGAGCTTTCAATGAGCAGTTCTTC
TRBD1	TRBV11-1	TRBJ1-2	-	CASSLGQGEGYTF	TGTGCCAGCAGTCTTGGACAGGGGGAAGGCTACACCTTC
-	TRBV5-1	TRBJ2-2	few	CASSLAGDTGELFF	TGCGCCAGCAGCTTGGCAGGGGACACCGGGGAGCTGTTTTTT
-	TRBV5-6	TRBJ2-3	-	CASSLVGSYTDTQYF	TGTGCCAGCAGCTTGGTCGGGTCCTACACAGATACGCAGTATTTT
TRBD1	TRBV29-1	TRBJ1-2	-	CSGSPGQGYGYTF	TGCAGCGGCTCACCGGGACAGGGTTATGGCTACACCTTC
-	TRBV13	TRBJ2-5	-	CASHVRGFYQETQYF	TGTGCCAGCCATGTCAGGGGATTCTACCAAGAGACCCAGTACTTC
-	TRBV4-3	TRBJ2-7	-	CASSQDRWRTDPYEQYF	TGCGCCAGCAGCCAAGACCGTTGGCGGACTGACCCCTACGAGCAGTACTTC
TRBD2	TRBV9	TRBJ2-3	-	CASRVGGSGGATDTQYF	TGTGCCAGCAGAGTAGGGGGTAGCGGGGGGGCCACAGATACGCAGTATTTT
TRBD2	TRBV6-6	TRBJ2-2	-	CASTRGGDTGELFF	TGTGCCAGCACCCGCGGGGGAGACACCGGGGAGCTGTTTTTT
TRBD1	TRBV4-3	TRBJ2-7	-	CASSQTTGNSYEQYF	TGCGCCAGCAGCCAAACGACAGGGAATAGCTACGAGCAGTACTTC
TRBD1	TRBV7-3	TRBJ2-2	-	CASSLRQGAGELFF	TGTGCCAGCAGCTTAAGACAGGGGGCCGGGGAGCTGTTTTTT
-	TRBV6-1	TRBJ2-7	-	CASSHLARSEYEQYF	TGTGCCAGCAGTCACCTCGCTAGGTCCGAATACGAGCAGTACTTC
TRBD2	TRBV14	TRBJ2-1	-	CASSRTSGAYNEQFF	TGTGCCAGCAGTCGAACTAGCGGGGCCTACAATGAGCAGTTCTTC
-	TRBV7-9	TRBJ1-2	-	CSSSLDVAATLYGYTF	TGTTCCAGCAGCTTAGATGTGGCAGCGACCCTCTATGGCTACACCTTC
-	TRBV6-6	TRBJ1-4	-	CASTGEGTSNEKLFF	TGTGCCAGCACGGGGGAAGGGACTTCTAATGAAAAACTGTTTTTT
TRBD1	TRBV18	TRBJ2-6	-	CASSPDRAGANVLTF	TGTGCCAGCTCACCCGACAGGGCTGGGGCCAACGTCCTGACTTTC
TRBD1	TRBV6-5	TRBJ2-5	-	CASSYFDRGTAETQYF	TGTGCCAGCAGTTATTTCGACAGGGGCACGGCCGAGACCCAGTACTTC
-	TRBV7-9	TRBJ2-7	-	CASSLLGGAEQYF	TGTGCCAGCAGCTTATTAGGTGGGGCCGAGCAGTACTTC
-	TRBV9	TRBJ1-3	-	CASSSQPGTGNTIYF	TGTGCCAGCAGCTCACAGCCAGGAACTGGAAACACCATATATTTT
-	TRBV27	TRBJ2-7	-	CASSVYQSSYEQYF	TGTGCCAGCAGCGTCTACCAAAGCTCCTACGAGCAGTACTTC
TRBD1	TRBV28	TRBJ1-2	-	CASRYSGTAGSGYTF	TGTGCCAGCAGGTACTCCGGGACAGCCGGTTCGGGCTACACCTTC
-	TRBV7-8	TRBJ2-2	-	CASSEMPGPKNTGELFF	TGTGCCAGCAGCGAAATGCCAGGGCCCAAGAACACCGGGGAGCTGTTTTTT
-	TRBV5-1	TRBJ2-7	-	CASSAGTAYEQYF	TGCGCCAGCAGTGCGGGGACTGCCTACGAGCAGTACTTC
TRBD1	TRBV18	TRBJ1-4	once	CASSPPLTGGNEKLFF	TGTGCCAGCTCACCACCATTGACAGGGGGAAATGAAAAACTGTTTTTT